Sequencing of this T cell receptor (beta chain) was carried out in a study of T cell changes during pregnancy in multiple sclerosis. This clone was recorded only once. Only in-frame clones appear in the TCRdb table, and some are missing; sequencing was by immunoSEQ multiplex PCR. The table lists roughly 20,000 clones, approximately 91% of them singletons. V was pared by 0 bases and J by 1 base, with 3 bases of the junction left unmatched. Germline V gives CDR1 SNHLY, CDR2 FYNNEI. The CDR3 extends over 17 amino acids. The TCR originated in a female donor in good health, enrolled as a control in a pregnancy study. Sequenced material: CD8+ T cells from peripheral blood mononuclear cells, taken after pregnancy. The chain joins TRBV2 to TRBJ2-5, with 12 bases matching TRBD2. CDR3 in DNA: TGTGCCAGCAGTGAAGCTCTAGCGGGGGGGACCCAAGAGACCCAGTACTTC. As protein: CASSEALAGGTQETQYF.